This record concerns one T cell receptor beta chain sequence. This entry comes from a study of T cell changes during pregnancy in multiple sclerosis. Only in-frame clones appear in the TCRdb table, and some are missing; sequencing was by immunoSEQ multiplex PCR. The sample has about 93,000 clones; 85% to 95% are singletons. This receptor was taken from a female donor with multiple sclerosis, enrolled in a pregnancy study. This specimen was peripheral blood, taken after pregnancy.

The CDR3 loop reads CASSPTGLGRHEQYF. The CDR3 nucleotides read TGCGCCAGCAGCCCGACAGGGTTGGGGCGCCACGAGCAGTACTTC. V gene TRBV5-1 combines with J gene TRBJ2-7; 7 positions match TRBD1. The CDR3 is 15 amino acids. The V gene's germline CDR1 is SGHRS and CDR2 YFSETQ. The V and J ends lost 4 bases and 5 bases, in that order; junction bases with no gene match: 12.